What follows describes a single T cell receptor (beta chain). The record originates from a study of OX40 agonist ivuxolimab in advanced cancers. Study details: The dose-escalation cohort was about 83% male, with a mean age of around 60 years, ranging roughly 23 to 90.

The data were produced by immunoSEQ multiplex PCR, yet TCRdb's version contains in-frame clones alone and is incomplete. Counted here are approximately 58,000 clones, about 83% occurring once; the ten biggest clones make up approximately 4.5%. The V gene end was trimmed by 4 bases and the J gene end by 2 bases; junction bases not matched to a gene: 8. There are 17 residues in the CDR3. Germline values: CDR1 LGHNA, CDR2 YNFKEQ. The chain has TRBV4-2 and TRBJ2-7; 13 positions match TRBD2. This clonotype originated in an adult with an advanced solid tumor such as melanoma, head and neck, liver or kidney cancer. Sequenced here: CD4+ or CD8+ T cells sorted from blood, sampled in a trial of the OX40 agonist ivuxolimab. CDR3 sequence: CASSPGLAGPDTYEQYF. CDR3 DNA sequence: TGTGCCAGCAGCCCGGGACTAGCGGGACCCGACACCTACGAGCAGTACTTC.